Following are 27 T cell receptor beta chains from one sample sequenced in a study of Graves' ophthalmopathy and Graves' hyperthyroidism. Researchers took RNA transcripts and amplified TCR beta CDR3 regions from them. After a first-round RT-PCR with HTBI primers, a second-round multiplex PCR was run. In TCRdb, the multiplex PCR reads were re-called with MiXCR into one record per CDR3 protein. The sample consists of 650,000 to 900,000 distinct CDR3 sequences, roughly 41% of them appearing once. The sample consisted of peripheral blood. Every receptor here comes from an adult man with Graves' ophthalmopathy.

The chain recombines TRBV2 with TRBJ1-1; D unclear. V was pared by 5 bases and J by 7 bases, with 20 bases between. CDR1 is SNHLY and CDR2 is FYNNEI in the germline V gene. The CDR3 runs 15 residues. CDR3 residues: CASSYLAGFLDEAFF. CDR3 in DNA: TGTGCCAGCAGTTACTTGGCCGGTTTCTTAGATGAAGCTTTCTTT.

The chain couples TRBV10-3 to TRBJ2-7; the D is unclear. V lost 2 bases to trimming and J lost 8 bases, with 4 bases between them. The CDR3 has 10 residues. Germline assignment: CDR1 ENHRY and CDR2 SYGVKD. This CDR3 reads CAISEGQQYF. Written as DNA, the CDR3 is TGTGCCATCAGTGAGGGCCAGCAGTACTTC.

This clonotype has ten or more counts. The chain combines TRBV2 with TRBJ2-7, with 9 bases matching TRBD1. Trimming removed 7 bases from V and 2 bases from J; junction bases left unmatched: 6. Per the germline V gene, CDR1 is SNHLY and CDR2 is FYNNEI. The CDR3 runs 14 residues. The CDR3 bases are TGTGCCAGCACGGAGGACAGGGGACCCTACGAGCAGTACTTC. It yields the protein CASTEDRGPYEQYF.

The chain recombines TRBV29-1 with TRBJ2-7; 7 bases fit TRBD2. CDR3 length: 10 residues. Germline trimming cut 8 bases from V and 7 bases from J; bases unmatched to any gene: 5. The germline gives CDR1 SQVTM, CDR2 ANQGSEA. CDR3 amino acids: CSIAAGEQYF. CDR3 DNA: TGCAGCATAGCAGCGGGAGAGCAGTACTTC.

The rearrangement uses TRBV7-9 and TRBJ1-4; D unclear. The V end lost 8 bases, the J end lost 4 bases, and 14 bases lay between the germline ends. The CDR3 has 14 residues. Germline loops: CDR1 SEHNR, CDR2 FQNEAQ (reference sequence). The CDR3 sequence: CASARRRNNEKLFF. CDR3 DNA sequence: TGTGCCAGCGCTAGACGACGGAATAATGAAAAACTGTTTTTT. Full variable domain (outside the CDR3, taken from reference TRBV7-9 and TRBJ1-4): DTGVSQNPRHKITKRGQNVTFRCDPISEHNRLYWYRQTLGQGPEFLTYFQNEAQLEKSRLLSDRFSAERPKGSFSTLEIQRTEQGDSAMYLCASARRRNNEKLFFGSGTQLSVL.

The table lists this clonotype with many counts. The genes are TRBV24-1 and TRBJ1-5; no reliable D call. CDR3 length: 14 amino acids. The V and J ends lost 11 bases and 6 bases respectively, with 19 bases between them. In germline, CDR1 is KGHDR, CDR2 SFDVKD. In DNA, the CDR3 is TGTGCCAGCAGCCGTGACACTCCCGGTCAGCCCCAGCATTTT. This encodes CASSRDTPGQPQHF.

This clonotype was seen more than once but under ten times. The chain employs TRBV20-1 and TRBJ2-5; TRBD1 or TRBD2 may be the D gene (5 bases each). The V end was cut by 6 bases, the J end by 5 bases, with 22 bases between. The CDR3 sequence is 15 residues long. Germline CDR1 DFQATT, CDR2 SNEGSKA (reference sequence). Written as DNA, the CDR3 is TGCAGTGCCAGATCCGGGACGACGGGGTGGGAGACCCAGTACTTC. As protein: CSARSGTTGWETQYF.

About this clonotype: This may come from a read error, since a much larger clone is one base off. Without the conserved terminal phenylalanine or tryptophan, this CDR3 likely stems from a read error. J is TRBJ2-7 and V is TRBV2; D uncertain. Germline CDR1 and CDR2: SNHLY and FYNNEI. The CDR3 length is 15 residues. With 2 bases removed from V and 0 bases from J, the gap between germline ends came to 11 bases. The CDR3 coding sequence is TGTGCCAGCAGTGAAAGTTTCGGCGGCTCCTACGAGCAGTACCTC. Encoded protein: CASSESFGGSYEQYL.

The chain combines TRBV29-1 with TRBJ1-1, with TRBD1 matching over 8 bases. After removal of 7 bases from V and 5 bases from J, the junction contained 9 bases not matched to a gene. Germline lookup yields CDR1 SQVTM and CDR2 ANQGSEA. This CDR3 contains 13 residues. The CDR3 nucleotides read TGCAGCGGAAAGGACAGGGAGGGTACTGAAGCTTTCTTT. It translates to CSGKDREGTEAFF.

This clonotype was seen many times. The chain combines TRBV24-1 with TRBJ1-5; 10 bases fit TRBD1. There are 12 residues in the CDR3. CDR1 is KGHDR and CDR2 is SFDVKD in the germline V gene. J gave up 5 bases and V 9 bases, and 0 bases lay outside the gene matches. The CDR3 nucleotides are TGTGCCACCGGGACAGGGGATCAGCCCCAGCATTTT. This gives the protein CATGTGDQPQHF.

The chain links TRBV7-9 to TRBJ2-7; 10 nucleotides align to TRBD2. Per germline, CDR1 SEHNR and CDR2 FQNEAQ (reference sequence). With 5 bases clipped from V and 1 base from J, the junction kept 8 bases outside the gene matches. There are 16 residues in the CDR3. CDR3: CASSKGASGSSYEQYF. CDR3 nucleotide sequence: TGTGCCAGCAGCAAGGGGGCTAGCGGGAGTTCCTACGAGCAGTACTTC.

This clonotype was picked up one time. This sequence joins TRBV7-3 and TRBJ1-6; 8 bases map to TRBD1. The CDR3 loop spans 15 amino acids. V trimming: 5 bases; J trimming: 10 bases; junction bases outside the gene matches: 10. The germline CDR1 and CDR2 sequences are SGHTA and FQGTGA. The CDR3 DNA sequence: TGTGCCAGCAGCCCCGACAGGGGATCTGGATCACCCCTCCACTTT. This sequence encodes CASSPDRGSGSPLHF.

The chain couples TRBV10-3 to TRBJ1-5; D remains unclear. With 3 bases removed from V and 0 bases from J, the gap between germline ends came to 9 bases. This CDR3 is built from 15 residues. CDR1 is ENHRY, CDR2 SYGVKD, per germline. The CDR3, as DNA: TGTGCCATCAGTGAAAGTGGCAGTAGCAATCAGCCCCAGCATTTT. This encodes CAISESGSSNQPQHF.

This chain uses TRBV5-1 with TRBJ1-1, with D unresolved. Germline V gene sequence: CDR1 SGHRS, CDR2 YFSETQ. The CDR3 covers 14 residues. Trimming took 7 bases from V and 8 from J, leaving 21 bases between them. CDR3 region: CASSEDGMSLEAFF. The CDR3 nucleotides are TGCGCCAGCTCTGAGGACGGGATGTCCCTAGAAGCTTTCTTT.

Comment on this clonotype: One junction end disagrees with the germline gene, perhaps due to a read error. The J gene is TRBJ2-7, the V gene TRBV25-1; 11 bases align to TRBD2. Germline assignment: CDR1 MGHDK and CDR2 SYGVNS. CDR3 length: 15 amino acids. This CDR3 reads CASSGYSGGAGERYF. For the CDR3, the DNA is TGTGCCAGCAGCGGGTATAGCGGGGGGGCCGGCGAGCGGTACTTC.

In regard to this clonotype: This may arise from a read error, as a much more abundant clone is one base away. This rearrangement joins TRBV20-1 to TRBJ2-5; the match to TRBD2 covers 7 bases. The V gene's germline CDR1 is DFQATT and CDR2 SNEGSKA (reference sequence). V lost 7 bases and J lost 2; bases outside the gene matches: 4. The CDR3 is 12 residues long. CDR3 in amino acids: CSDLAVQETQYF. CDR3 DNA sequence: TGCAGTGACCTAGCGGTACAAGAGACCCAGTACTTC.

On this clonotype: This may stem from a read error, because a much larger clone lies one nucleotide away. The chain joins TRBV24-1 to TRBJ2-7; D is perhaps TRBD1 (5 bases). Per the germline V gene, CDR1 is KGHDR and CDR2 is SFDVKD. The CDR3 length is 12 residues. V dropped 5 bases and J dropped 9 bases, with 13 bases sitting between them. This CDR3 reads CATSVRGDGQYF. The CDR3 DNA reads as TGTGCCACCAGTGTAAGGGGCGACGGGCAGTACTTC.

This chain connects TRBV2 to TRBJ1-5, with 8 bases fitting TRBD1. The ends lost 6 bases at V and 5 bases at J; junction bases unmatched: 15. CDR1 and CDR2 from the germline V gene are SNHLY and FYNNEI. The length of the CDR3 is 17 residues. CDR3: CASSQEGIRGPDQPQHF. CDR3 coding DNA: TGTGCCAGCAGCCAAGAAGGAATCAGGGGGCCGGATCAGCCCCAGCATTTT.

Comment on this clonotype: This may stem from a read error, because a much larger clone lies one nucleotide away. The chain is built from TRBV10-3 and TRBJ1-1; D remains unclear. This CDR3 is built from 14 residues. The V gene's germline CDR1 is ENHRY and CDR2 SYGVKD. CDR3 sequence reads: CAISDNTGNAEAFF. In DNA form, the CDR3 reads TGTGCCATCAGCGACAACACGGGGAACGCTGAAGCTTTCTTT.

This clonotype has just a few counts. The genes are TRBV12-3 or TRBV12-4 and TRBJ2-7; the match to TRBD2 covers 8 bases. With V trimmed by 4 bases and J by 6 bases, 5 bases remained unmatched. There are 13 residues in the CDR3. The CDR3 sequence: CASSSGGAFEQYF. DNA of the CDR3: TGTGCCAGCAGTTCCGGGGGGGCCTTCGAGCAGTACTTC.

The chain carries TRBV7-2 and TRBJ2-5; TRBD2 is a possible D gene (7 bases). Germline CDR1 is SGHTA and CDR2 is FQGNSA. The ends were cut back, 5 bases at V and 3 bases at J, with 19 bases in the middle. This CDR3 contains 16 residues. The CDR3 is CASSQTIRGGKETQYF. The CDR3 DNA follows: TGTGCCAGCAGCCAGACCATTCGCGGGGGCAAAGAGACCCAGTACTTC.

The chain joins TRBV10-3 to TRBJ2-3; 9 bases map to TRBD1. The CDR3 loop spans 15 amino acids. The ends lost 5 bases at V and 4 bases at J; junction bases unmatched: 7. Germline CDR1 is ENHRY and CDR2 is SYGVKD. The CDR3 here is CAISQTGGVADTQYF. In DNA form, the CDR3 reads TGTGCCATCAGTCAGACAGGGGGGGTCGCAGATACGCAGTATTTT.

This clonotype was picked up a small number of times. V gene TRBV7-9 combines with J gene TRBJ1-6; TRBD1 might be the D (6 bases). Germline values: CDR1 SEHNR, CDR2 FQNEAQ (reference sequence). Trimming shortened V by 5 bases and J by 10 bases, and 15 bases separated the two germline ends. The CDR3 is 14 residues long. The DNA for the CDR3 is TGTGCCAGCAGCCAGATGGGGGCGGAATCACCCCTCCACTTT. Its protein product is CASSQMGAESPLHF.

This rearrangement joins TRBV29-1 to TRBJ1-1; D is unclear. Germline loops: CDR1 SQVTM, CDR2 ANQGSEA. The germline V and J ends were trimmed by 4 bases and 4 bases, with 7 bases remaining between them. The length of the CDR3 is 11 residues. CDR3 sequence: CSVGAITEAFF. CDR3 coding DNA: TGCAGCGTTGGGGCGATCACTGAAGCTTTCTTT. The variable domain in full, with the rest retrieved from reference TRBV29-1 and TRBJ1-1, is SAVISQKPSRDICQRGTSLTIQCQVDSQVTMMFWYRQQPGQSLTLIATANQGSEATYESGFVIDKFPISRPNLTFSTLTVSNMSPEDSSIYLCSVGAITEAFFGQGTRLTVV.

V and J are TRBV3-1 and TRBJ2-7, with D possibly matching TRBD2 (6 bases). The CDR3 is 13 amino acids. Deletions cut 0 bases from V and 11 bases from J, with 14 bases between. Germline loops: CDR1 LGHDT, CDR2 YNNKEL (reference sequence). CDR3: CASSQDLRGREYF. The CDR3 DNA follows: TGTGCCAGCAGCCAAGATCTGCGGGGCAGGGAGTACTTC.

V gene TRBV19 combines with J gene TRBJ1-4; D unresolved. V shed 11 bases and J shed 3 bases, with 16 bases lying between them. The CDR3 runs to 14 residues. Germline V gene lookup returns CDR1 LNHDA and CDR2 SQIVND (reference sequence). CDR3 sequence: CAWSVSFANEKLFF. The CDR3 bases are TGTGCCTGGAGTGTAAGCTTCGCTAATGAAAAACTGTTTTTT.

This rearrangement joins TRBV7-2 to TRBJ2-7; 9 nucleotides line up with TRBD1. Germline lookup yields CDR1 SGHTA and CDR2 FQGNSA. This CDR3 contains 16 residues. The J segment lost 5 bases and the V segment lost 5 bases, leaving 13 bases of the junction unmatched. CDR3 nucleotides: TGTGCCAGCAGCCCTCTGGGACAGGGCAGTTTAGACGAGCAGTACTTC. Its protein is CASSPLGQGSLDEQYF.